Below, 14 T cell receptor beta chains from the same sample are listed, as sequenced in a study of blood T cells in healthy people across ages. Using a J-beta primer mix together with a sample-barcoded 5' primer, a second PCR was run for about 6 to 12 cycles. TCRdb passed the 5' RACE reads through MiXCR, listing each CDR3 protein once. The repertoire holds hundreds of thousands of distinct CDR3 sequences, with 45% to 50% as singletons. Source material: blood. The receptor source for this set is a man aged 30 to 39 in good health.

On this clonotype itself: This clone may be a read error of a much larger clone one base away. This chain links TRBV5-5 with TRBJ2-2, with D uncertain. Germline V gives CDR1 SGHKS, CDR2 YYEKEE (reference sequence). This CDR3 has 15 amino acids. This chain's CDR3 is CAGSLTAANTGELFF. The CDR3, as DNA: TGTGCCGGCAGCCTCACAGCCGCGAACACCGGGGAGCTGTTTTTT.

J is TRBJ1-2 and V is TRBV7-2; D possibly corresponds to TRBD1 (5 bases). Germline values: CDR1 SGHTA, CDR2 FQGNSA. The CDR3 covers 14 residues. V lost 3 bases and J 5 bases, leaving 13 bases between the germline ends. The CDR3 DNA sequence: TGTGCCAGCAGCTTGCAGGGAAGTGCTTATGGCTACACCTTC. It encodes CASSLQGSAYGYTF.

V and J are TRBV6-2 or TRBV6-3 and TRBJ2-1; a possible D gene is TRBD2 (6 bases). Germline V gene data show CDR1 as MNHEY and CDR2 as SVGEGT. The CDR3 totals 13 residues. V was shortened by 2 bases and J by 6 bases, with 8 bases between the two germline ends. CDR3 sequence reads: CASSYPGVNEQFF. Here the CDR3 DNA reads TGTGCCAGCAGTTACCCGGGGGTCAATGAGCAGTTCTTC.

This clonotype was recorded only once. The chain is built from TRBV5-1 and TRBJ2-3; D may be TRBD2 (5 bases). V was clipped by 2 bases and J by 5 bases, with 18 bases between them. The germline V gene has CDR1 SGHRS and CDR2 YFSETQ. The CDR3 extends over 16 amino acids. The CDR3 loop is CASSFATPSRGDTQYF. In DNA form, the CDR3 reads TGCGCCAGCAGCTTCGCGACCCCTTCACGGGGAGATACGCAGTATTTT.

V is TRBV6-1 and J is TRBJ2-1, with D possibly being TRBD2 (5 bases). The CDR3 extends over 15 amino acids. V gave up 4 bases and J gave up 2 bases, with 12 bases separating them. The germline gives CDR1 MNHNS, CDR2 SASEGT. The CDR3 DNA reads TGTGCCAGCAGTGGGAGAGGGTCAACCTACAATGAGCAGTTCTTC. The encoded protein is CASSGRGSTYNEQFF.

The sample holds a few counts of this clonotype. The rearrangement uses TRBV10-3 and TRBJ2-7; D ambiguous. Per the germline V gene, CDR1 is ENHRY and CDR2 is SYGVKD. CDR3 length equals 15 residues. Trimming pared 4 bases from V and 0 bases from J, leaving 13 bases between. The CDR3 sequence: CAISAGRQNSYEQYF. CDR3 coding DNA: TGTGCCATCAGTGCCGGACGCCAAAACTCCTACGAGCAGTACTTC.

The V call is TRBV12-3 or TRBV12-4, the J call TRBJ2-7, with D possibly being TRBD1 (6 bases). CDR3 length equals 14 residues. The V gene lost 9 bases and the J gene lost 2 bases, with 17 bases spanning the gap. The CDR3 protein is CASGGPGQAYEQYF. As DNA, the CDR3 is TGTGCCAGTGGGGGTCCGGGACAAGCCTACGAGCAGTACTTC.

The chain uses TRBV5-1 and TRBJ1-6, with D uncertain. Trimming took 0 bases from V and 7 from J, leaving 17 bases between them. From germline, CDR1 is SGHRS and CDR2 YFSETQ. CDR3 length: 17 residues. This CDR3 reads CASSLGLRRINNSPLHF. CDR3 DNA: TGCGCCAGCAGCTTGGGATTAAGGCGGATAAACAATTCACCCCTCCACTTT.

Comments on this clonotype: The junction departs from the called germline gene at one end, perhaps through a read error. The rearrangement joins TRBV27 to TRBJ1-5; 7 bases map to TRBD1. Germline lookup yields CDR1 MNHEY and CDR2 SMNVEV (reference sequence). The CDR3 runs 14 residues. CDR3 loop: CGSSFQGDNQPQHF. DNA of the CDR3: TGTGGCAGCAGTTTTCAGGGGGACAATCAGCCCCAGCATTTT.

This clonotype was seen a handful of times. The chain recombines TRBV4-2 with TRBJ2-7; D gene unclear. CDR3 size: 15 residues. Trimming left V 0 bases short and J 2 bases short, with 11 bases between. Germline V lookup: CDR1 LGHNA, CDR2 YNFKEQ. The CDR3 nucleotides read TGTGCCAGCAGCCAAGATCAGACGCTCCCCTACGAGCAGTACTTC. As protein: CASSQDQTLPYEQYF.

This chain links TRBV6-1 with TRBJ1-4; no reliable D call. Trimming left V 0 bases short and J 16 bases short, with 9 bases between. Germline assignment: CDR1 MNHNS and CDR2 SASEGT. The length of the CDR3 is 11 residues. CDR3 sequence: CASSEASTEFF. The CDR3 DNA sequence: TGTGCCAGCAGTGAAGCCTCCACTGAGTTTTTT.

The chain is built from TRBV20-1 and TRBJ1-1; D may be TRBD1 (6 bases). Germline CDR1 DFQATT, CDR2 SNEGSKA (reference sequence). Trimming shortened V by 5 bases and J by 1 base, and 11 bases separated the two germline ends. The CDR3 contains 13 residues. DNA of the CDR3: TGCAGTGCTCCGGGACAAGCGAACACTGAAGCTTTCTTT. Protein: CSAPGQANTEAFF.

The chain is built from TRBV5-1 and TRBJ2-5; D is possibly TRBD1 or TRBD2 (5 bases each). V was shortened by 4 bases and J by 2 bases, with 18 bases between the two germline ends. Germline CDR1 is SGHRS and CDR2 is YFSETQ. The CDR3 length is 16 residues. In DNA form, the CDR3 reads TGCGCCAGCAGCGTGGGACCGATAACGACACAAGAGACCCAGTACTTC. Translating gives CASSVGPITTQETQYF.

On this clonotype: One end of the junction does not line up with germline, which may come from a read error. The rearrangement uses TRBV29-1 and TRBJ1-1; TRBD1 aligns across 8 bases. CDR3 length: 13 amino acids. The germline V gene has CDR1 SQVTM and CDR2 ANQGSEA. The CDR3 protein is CSVEAVLTGAAFF. CDR3 DNA sequence: TGCAGCGTAGAAGCCGTGCTGACAGGGGCGGCTTTCTTT.